These 15 T cell receptor beta chains were sequenced from one sample in a study of cytomegalovirus exposure and HLA in healthy donors. Both 60 Vbeta primers and 13 Jbeta primers went into the PCR. Measured with immunoSEQ multiplex PCR; TCRdb has only the in-frame clones, and not every one. The table shows under 150,000 clones, with just under 85% occurring only once. The sequenced sample was PBMCs. These receptors were taken from a boy younger than 10 in good health and CMV-seronegative.

The genes are TRBV27 and TRBJ2-7, with 10 bases fitting TRBD1. CDR3 length equals 17 residues. The junction had 7 bases not matched to a gene; V was cut back by 0 bases and J by 2 bases. Looked up from germline, CDR1 is MNHEY and CDR2 is SMNVEV (reference sequence). In DNA form, the CDR3 reads TGTGCCAGCAGTTTATCGATCGGGGACAGGGGTCCCTACGAGCAGTACTTC. Translating gives CASSLSIGDRGPYEQYF.

There are a few counts of this clone. The V call is TRBV10-2, the J call TRBJ2-3; 8 nucleotides line up with TRBD1. V was clipped by 3 bases and J by 0 bases; unmatched bases: 5. The CDR3 length is 16 residues. Germline V CDR1 and CDR2: WSHSY, SAAADI. The CDR3 protein is CASSEDRGKSTDTQYF. CDR3 bases: TGCGCCAGCAGTGAAGACAGGGGCAAGAGCACAGATACGCAGTATTTT.

For this clone: Other DNA sequences in the sample encode the same CDR3. The chain employs TRBV4-2 and TRBJ2-3; 7 bases line up with TRBD1. The V and J ends lost 0 bases and 4 bases, in that order; junction bases with no gene match: 7. Per germline, CDR1 LGHNA and CDR2 YNFKEQ. This CDR3 has 16 residues. In DNA, the CDR3 is TGTGCCAGCAGCCAAGATAGGACAGGCGGCCCAGATACGCAGTATTTT. Its protein is CASSQDRTGGPDTQYF.

The chain couples TRBV13 to TRBJ2-1; a weak D match, TRBD1 (5 bases). V was pared by 1 base and J by 6 bases, with 16 bases between. The CDR3 sequence is 16 residues long. Germline V CDR1 and CDR2: PRHDT, FYEKMQ (reference sequence). The CDR3 coding sequence is TGTGCCAGCAGCTTAGCGAGGCAGGGAACGGTCAATGAGCAGTTCTTC. It specifies CASSLARQGTVNEQFF.

This chain uses TRBV6-5 with TRBJ1-4, with D perhaps matching TRBD1 (5 bases). V was cut by 2 bases and J by 4 bases, with 14 bases left in between. CDR1 MNHEY and CDR2 SVGAGI come from the germline V gene. The CDR3 is made up of 16 amino acids. The CDR3 region is CASSYDLAGINEKLFF. The DNA for the CDR3 is TGTGCCAGCAGTTACGACCTGGCAGGGATTAATGAAAAACTGTTTTTT.

This clone appeared a few times. This chain joins TRBV5-1 and TRBJ2-1, with 11 bases lining up with TRBD2. Germline V gene lookup returns CDR1 SGHRS and CDR2 YFSETQ. The V segment lost 0 bases and the J segment 2 bases; nucleotides outside the gene matches: 10. CDR3 size: 19 residues. Here the CDR3 reads CASSLVPFSSGRPYNEQFF. CDR3 DNA: TGCGCCAGCAGCTTGGTCCCATTTTCTAGCGGGAGGCCCTACAATGAGCAGTTCTTC.

The chain joins TRBV6-6 to TRBJ1-1, with D unresolved. This CDR3 is 13 amino acids long. The ends were cut back, 3 bases at V and 6 bases at J, with 11 bases in the middle. Germline CDR1 is MNHNY and CDR2 is SVGAGI (reference sequence). The CDR3 DNA reads TGTGCCAGCAGTTATATAGCGTCCTCTGAAGCTTTCTTT. This gives the protein CASSYIASSEAFF.

This clone was seen more than once but under ten times. The chain is built from TRBV11-2 and TRBJ1-1; 7 nucleotides align to TRBD1. Germline V gene data show CDR1 as SGHAT and CDR2 as FQNNGV. The V segment lost 3 bases and the J segment 6 bases; nucleotides outside the gene matches: 10. The CDR3 sequence is 15 residues long. The CDR3 protein is CASSFTGDPVAEAFF. The CDR3 region has the DNA TGTGCCAGCAGCTTCACAGGGGATCCGGTCGCTGAAGCTTTCTTT.

This sequence joins TRBV7-2 and TRBJ2-4; D is perhaps TRBD1 (5 bases). V was shortened by 5 bases and J by 5 bases, with 16 bases between the two germline ends. Per the germline V gene, CDR1 is SGHTA and CDR2 is FQGNSA. The CDR3 covers 15 residues. CDR3 loop: CASSAPIAGQNIQYF. CDR3 DNA sequence: TGTGCCAGCAGCGCTCCCATTGCAGGGCAAAACATTCAGTACTTC.

The chain recombines TRBV7-6 with TRBJ2-1, with a tentative D call TRBD1 (6 bases). Germline CDR1 reads SGHVS; CDR2 reads FNYEAQ. Trimming cost V 1 base and J 7 bases, with 14 bases left between them. This CDR3 has 15 amino acids. CDR3 in amino acids: CASSLVRGIGNEQFF. The CDR3 region has the DNA TGTGCCAGCAGCTTAGTCAGGGGAATTGGGAATGAGCAGTTCTTC.

The rearrangement uses TRBV13 and TRBJ2-1; possible D gene TRBD2, 6 bases. The V end was cut by 8 bases, the J end by 6 bases, with 20 bases between. The CDR3 has 15 residues. Germline CDR1 and CDR2: PRHDT and FYEKMQ (reference sequence). CDR3 sequence: CASGESGGVSNEQFF. Here the CDR3 DNA reads TGTGCCAGCGGGGAGTCCGGGGGAGTGTCCAATGAGCAGTTCTTC. The entire variable domain, with the rest obtained from reference TRBV13 and TRBJ2-1, is as follows: AAGVIQSPRHLIKEKRETATLKCYPIPRHDTVYWYQQGPGQDPQFLISFYEKMQSDKGSIPDRFSAQQFSDYHSELNMSSLELGDSALYFCASGESGGVSNEQFFGPGTRLTVL.

The chain couples TRBV19 to TRBJ1-2, with 11 bases identical to TRBD1. Losses at the gene ends were 8 bases for V and 7 bases for J; bases not matched to a gene: 6. CDR1 and CDR2 from the germline V gene are LNHDA and SQIVND (reference sequence). The CDR3 has 13 residues. CDR3 DNA: TGTGCCAGTTGGACAGGGGGCTTTGGTGGCTACACCTTC. It is translated as CASWTGGFGGYTF.

In this sample, this clone turned up a few times. The chain uses TRBV5-1 and TRBJ2-7, with TRBD1 as a possible D gene (6 bases). CDR1 SGHRS and CDR2 YFSETQ come from the germline V gene. Between the trimmed V and J ends, which lost 0 bases and 11 bases, there was a span of 15 bases. The CDR3 covers 13 residues. The CDR3 is CASSLGGTRDKYF. The CDR3 DNA sequence: TGCGCCAGCAGCTTGGGAGGGACACGGGATAAGTACTTC. The whole variable domain, remainder taken from reference TRBV5-1 and TRBJ2-7, is KAGVTQTPRYLIKTRGQQVTLSCSPISGHRSVSWYQQTPGQGLQFLFEYFSETQRNKGNFPGRFSGRQFSNSRSEMNVSTLELGDSALYLCASSLGGTRDKYFGPGTRLTVT.

V gene TRBV23-1 combines with J gene TRBJ1-5; 8 positions agree with TRBD1. TRBV23-1 is recorded as an ORF, its role being uncertain. This CDR3 is built from 17 residues. V lost 6 bases and J lost 0; bases outside the gene matches: 10. In DNA form, the CDR3 reads TGCGCCAGCAGCCCAGCCCCGGACAGGGATAGCAATCAGCCCCAGCATTTT. Its translation: CASSPAPDRDSNQPQHF.

The chain carries TRBV20-1 and TRBJ1-1; no reliable D call. The CDR3 is 11 residues long. CDR1 and CDR2 from the germline V gene are DFQATT and SNEGSKA (reference sequence). V was cut by 4 bases and J by 3 bases, with 6 bases left in between. The CDR3 region has the DNA TGCAGTGCTACCGGGTACACTGAAGCTTTCTTT. Amino acid sequence: CSATGYTEAFF.